The 25 T cell receptor beta chains given below trace back to one sample, sequenced in a study of blood T cell repertoires in COVID-19. Sequenced by immunoSEQ multiplex PCR; TCRdb stores in-frame clones only, minus some. The repertoire consists of roughly 200,000 clones, with 84% occurring once and the leading ten covering 13%. Sequencing was carried out using peripheral blood. These receptor sequences come from a human donor in a cohort sampled during active COVID-19.

The chain links TRBV30 to TRBJ2-3, with TRBD2 matching 11 bases. The CDR3 has 15 amino acids. Per germline, CDR1 GTSNPN and CDR2 SVGIG (reference sequence). With V trimmed by 3 bases and J by 1 base, 3 bases remained unmatched. The CDR3 bases are TGTGCCTGGAGAATAGCGGGAGGGCGCACAGATACGCAGTATTTT. Encoded protein: CAWRIAGGRTDTQYF.

This clone was detected a few times. The gene calls are TRBV28 and TRBJ2-7; TRBD1 aligns across 7 bases. V dropped 10 bases and J dropped 2; count of bases not matched to a gene: 11. There are 14 residues in the CDR3. Germline CDR1 reads MDHEN; CDR2 reads SYDVKM. CDR3 loop: CATEGGESAYEQYF. The CDR3 DNA is TGTGCCACGGAAGGGGGCGAGAGCGCCTACGAGCAGTACTTC.

The gene calls are TRBV29-1 and TRBJ2-1; perhaps TRBD2 as D (6 bases). Germline loops: CDR1 SQVTM, CDR2 ANQGSEA. Trimming took off 4 bases at V and 10 bases at J, with 14 bases between the two ends. The CDR3 totals 12 residues. The CDR3 loop is CSVGFGSWEQFF. DNA for the CDR3: TGCAGCGTTGGATTCGGGAGCTGGGAGCAGTTCTTC.

The gene calls are TRBV5-4 and TRBJ2-7; 7 bases map to TRBD1. The V gene end was trimmed by 2 bases and the J gene end by 2 bases; junction bases not matched to a gene: 4. Germline V CDR1 and CDR2: SGHNT, YYREEE (reference sequence). The CDR3 runs to 14 residues. For the CDR3, the DNA is TGTGCCAGCAGCTTCAAAAGGGGGCCCTACGAGCAGTACTTC. Translated: CASSFKRGPYEQYF.

The V call is TRBV11-2, the J call TRBJ2-7; 7 nucleotides agree with TRBD1. The CDR3 sequence is 15 residues long. Germline V lookup: CDR1 SGHAT, CDR2 FQNNGV. Trimming took 0 bases from V and 2 from J; bases not matched to a gene: 4. The CDR3 DNA sequence: TGTGCCAGCAGCTTAGAACGGGACAGCACCTACGAGCAGTACTTC. Its translation is CASSLERDSTYEQYF.

The V gene is TRBV4-1, the J gene TRBJ2-1; 8 bases are shared with TRBD2. The V and J ends lost 1 base and 1 base, in that order; junction bases with no gene match: 9. The CDR3 length is 18 residues. The V gene's germline CDR1 is MGHRA and CDR2 YSYEKL. CDR3 protein: CASSQGREGPLSYNEQFF. CDR3 nucleotide sequence: TGCGCCAGCAGCCAAGGCCGGGAGGGCCCCCTTTCCTACAATGAGCAGTTCTTC.

Written as DNA, the CDR3 is TGTGCCAGCAGTGAGCGGAGCGGGAGCTCCTACAATGAGCAGTTCTTC. It specifies CASSERSGSSYNEQFF. This chain uses TRBV6-1 with TRBJ2-1, with TRBD2 matching 8 bases. The junction had 4 bases not matched to a gene; V was cut back by 3 bases and J by 0 bases. This CDR3 has 16 amino acids. Per germline, CDR1 MNHNS and CDR2 SASEGT.

This clone was found once. The chain couples TRBV10-3 to TRBJ2-7; 8 nucleotides line up with TRBD2. Germline values: CDR1 ENHRY, CDR2 SYGVKD. This CDR3 comprises 14 residues. After removal of 6 bases from V and 0 bases from J, the junction contained 4 bases not matched to a gene. CDR3 nucleotide sequence: TGTGCCATCAGCATAGCGGGAAGCTCCTACGAGCAGTACTTC. This sequence encodes CAISIAGSSYEQYF.

The chain couples TRBV6-4 to TRBJ2-4; D uncertain. CDR1 and CDR2 (germline): MRHNA, SNTAGT. The CDR3 is made up of 16 amino acids. V lost 4 bases and J 0 bases, leaving 13 bases between the germline ends. The CDR3 sequence: CASSGSQDIAKNIQYF. CDR3 in DNA: TGTGCCAGCAGTGGCTCGCAAGACATAGCCAAAAACATTCAGTACTTC.

V gene TRBV7-9 combines with J gene TRBJ2-2, with TRBD2 identical over 9 bases. Germline lookup yields CDR1 SEHNR and CDR2 FQNEAQ (reference sequence). The CDR3 runs 16 residues. Germline trimming cut 8 bases from V and 1 base from J; bases unmatched to any gene: 8. CDR3 sequence reads: CASPTPSGMNTGELFF. The DNA of the CDR3 is TGTGCCAGCCCGACGCCTAGCGGGATGAACACCGGGGAGCTGTTTTTT.

The chain employs TRBV6-6 and TRBJ1-6; a weak D match, TRBD1 (5 bases). Germline loops: CDR1 MNHNY, CDR2 SVGAGI (reference sequence). The CDR3 loop spans 15 amino acids. V dropped 4 bases and J dropped 7 bases, with 14 bases sitting between them. CDR3 coding DNA: TGTGCCAGCAGTTTGCGAGGACAAGGAAATTCACCCCTCCACTTT. As protein: CASSLRGQGNSPLHF.

This sequence joins TRBV5-4 and TRBJ1-6, with 7 bases that match TRBD1. Germline V gene data show CDR1 as SGHNT and CDR2 as YYREEE (reference sequence). J was trimmed by 7 bases and V by 4 bases; bases with no gene match: 5. The CDR3 runs 14 residues. CDR3 in amino acids: CASSLPTGNSPLHF. The CDR3 coding sequence is TGTGCCAGCAGCCTACCGACAGGGAATTCACCCCTCCACTTT.

V is TRBV30 and J is TRBJ2-2; D remains unclear. CDR1 is GTSNPN, CDR2 SVGIG, per germline (reference sequence). The V end was cut by 4 bases, the J end by 1 base, with 10 bases between. The CDR3 is made up of 14 amino acids. The CDR3 DNA sequence: TGTGCCTGGATGAGGCAGTTGAACACCGGGGAGCTGTTTTTT. It yields the protein CAWMRQLNTGELFF.

The chain combines TRBV3-1 (or the pseudogene TRBV3-2) with TRBJ2-7, with 10 bases fitting TRBD2. J was trimmed by 7 bases and V by 0 bases; bases with no gene match: 12. CDR1 LGHDT and CDR2 YNNKEL come from the germline V gene (reference sequence). CDR3 size: 17 residues. The CDR3 sequence is CASSQDSTGTSAREQYF. For the CDR3, the DNA is TGTGCCAGCAGCCAAGATTCCACCGGGACTAGCGCTCGGGAGCAGTACTTC.

The chain is built from TRBV27 and TRBJ2-1, with 9 bases fitting TRBD2. After removal of 5 bases from V and 4 bases from J, the junction contained 6 bases not matched to a gene. From germline, CDR1 is MNHEY and CDR2 SMNVEV (reference sequence). The CDR3 is made up of 15 amino acids. For the CDR3, the DNA is TGTGCCAGCAGTCCGATAGCGGGAGCTTACAATGAGCAGTTCTTC. Translated, it gives CASSPIAGAYNEQFF.

The chain combines TRBV28 with TRBJ2-4; D is undetermined. Trimming removed 7 bases at V and 7 bases at J, with 14 bases between. Germline loops: CDR1 MDHEN, CDR2 SYDVKM. This CDR3 is built from 13 residues. The DNA of the CDR3 is TGTGCCAGCAATTCAAACCAGATCAACATTCAGTACTTC. Protein sequence: CASNSNQINIQYF. The full variable domain, in which reference TRBV28 and TRBJ2-4 provide the parts outside the CDR3, is DVKVTQSSRYLVKRTGEKVFLECVQDMDHENMFWYRQDPGLGLRLIYFSYDVKMKEKGDIPEGYSVSREKKERFSLILESASTNQTSMYLCASNSNQINIQYFGAGTRLSVL.

This clone came up a few times. The rearrangement uses TRBV4-1 and TRBJ1-2, with a possible D match to TRBD1 (5 bases). The CDR3 contains 15 residues. Germline CDR1 is MGHRA and CDR2 is YSYEKL. V lost 0 bases to trimming and J lost 4 bases, with 12 bases between them. The CDR3 sequence is CASSQDLSGSYGYTF. The CDR3 DNA sequence: TGCGCCAGCAGCCAAGATCTTTCAGGGTCCTATGGCTACACCTTC.

CDR3 loop: CASRDPGQGASEQYF. CDR3 bases: TGCGCCAGCAGGGATCCGGGACAGGGGGCAAGCGAGCAGTACTTC. The rearrangement links TRBV10-2 to TRBJ2-7; 12 bases match TRBD1. Germline-derived CDR1 and CDR2 are WSHSY and SAAADI. The CDR3 sequence is 15 residues long. J was trimmed by 6 bases and V by 6 bases; bases with no gene match: 9.

V and J are TRBV7-9 and TRBJ1-1, with D uncertain. Trimming removed 2 bases from V and 8 bases from J, with 9 bases in between. Germline loops: CDR1 SEHNR, CDR2 FQNEAQ (reference sequence). The length of the CDR3 is 12 residues. CDR3 sequence (DNA): TGTGCCAGCAGCTTAATAGGGAGGGAAGCTTTCTTT. This encodes CASSLIGREAFF. Full variable domain (missing parts from reference TRBV7-9 and TRBJ1-1): DTGVSQNPRHKITKRGQNVTFRCDPISEHNRLYWYRQTLGQGPEFLTYFQNEAQLEKSRLLSDRFSAERPKGSFSTLEIQRTEQGDSAMYLCASSLIGREAFFGQGTRLTVV.

A few counts support this clone. V usage is TRBV6-5 and J usage is TRBJ1-1, with TRBD1 identical over 7 bases. Trimming cost V 7 bases and J 10 bases; bases outside gene matches: 18. The CDR3 sequence is 15 residues long. Looked up from germline, CDR1 is MNHEY and CDR2 is SVGAGI. The CDR3 DNA sequence: TGTGCCAGCACCACATCAAGGGGTTGGGCAGGGGGAGCTTTCTTT. It encodes CASTTSRGWAGGAFF.

The chain has TRBV27 and TRBJ2-5; TRBD1 matches 8 bases. CDR1 is MNHEY, CDR2 SMNVEV, per germline (reference sequence). This CDR3 is 13 amino acids long. With 6 bases clipped from V and 3 bases from J, the junction kept 3 bases outside the gene matches. The CDR3 coding sequence is TGTGCCAGCAGACGGACAGGGAAAGAGACCCAGTACTTC. It translates to CASRRTGKETQYF.

This clone was counted only a few times. The chain carries TRBV27 and TRBJ2-3; TRBD2 matches 10 bases. The V and J ends lost 2 bases and 6 bases, in that order; junction bases with no gene match: 8. The CDR3 totals 16 residues. In germline, CDR1 is MNHEY, CDR2 SMNVEV (reference sequence). CDR3 sequence (DNA): TGTGCCAGCAGTTTACCTCTAGCGGGAGTATCTGATACGCAGTATTTT. Translating gives CASSLPLAGVSDTQYF.

The genes are TRBV7-8 and TRBJ1-4; D might be TRBD1 (6 bases). The CDR3 consists of 16 residues. Germline CDR1 SGHVS, CDR2 FQNEAQ. V was cut by 1 base and J by 8 bases, with 17 bases left in between. The CDR3 here is CASSLGVGARSEKLFF. CDR3 nucleotide sequence: TGTGCCAGCAGCTTAGGGGTGGGGGCACGTAGCGAAAAACTGTTTTTT. The full variable domain, rest sourced from reference TRBV7-8 and TRBJ1-4, is GAGVSQSPRYKVAKRGQDVALRCDPISGHVSLFWYQQALGQGPEFLTYFQNEAQLDKSGLPSDRFFAERPEGSVSTLKIQRTQQEDSAVYLCASSLGVGARSEKLFFGSGTQLSVL.

The chain employs TRBV5-1 and TRBJ1-1; the D is unclear. CDR1 is SGHRS and CDR2 is YFSETQ in the germline V gene. The V gene lost 0 bases and the J gene lost 1 base, with 10 bases spanning the gap. The CDR3 has 15 residues. CDR3 sequence reads: CASSLGQTKNTEAFF. The DNA of the CDR3 is TGCGCCAGCAGCTTGGGTCAGACTAAGAACACTGAAGCTTTCTTT. Drawing the rest from reference TRBV5-1 and TRBJ1-1, the complete variable domain is KAGVTQTPRYLIKTRGQQVTLSCSPISGHRSVSWYQQTPGQGLQFLFEYFSETQRNKGNFPGRFSGRQFSNSRSEMNVSTLELGDSALYLCASSLGQTKNTEAFFGQGTRLTVV.

This chain connects TRBV28 to TRBJ2-5; maybe TRBD2 (6 bases). The CDR3 length is 17 residues. Trimming took off 7 bases at V and 5 bases at J, with 26 bases between the two ends. CDR1 and CDR2 (germline): MDHEN, SYDVKM. As DNA, the CDR3 is TGTGCCAGCAATTCCCCTCTGCGGGATCGAAGAGGGGAGACCCAGTACTTC. This translates into CASNSPLRDRRGETQYF.